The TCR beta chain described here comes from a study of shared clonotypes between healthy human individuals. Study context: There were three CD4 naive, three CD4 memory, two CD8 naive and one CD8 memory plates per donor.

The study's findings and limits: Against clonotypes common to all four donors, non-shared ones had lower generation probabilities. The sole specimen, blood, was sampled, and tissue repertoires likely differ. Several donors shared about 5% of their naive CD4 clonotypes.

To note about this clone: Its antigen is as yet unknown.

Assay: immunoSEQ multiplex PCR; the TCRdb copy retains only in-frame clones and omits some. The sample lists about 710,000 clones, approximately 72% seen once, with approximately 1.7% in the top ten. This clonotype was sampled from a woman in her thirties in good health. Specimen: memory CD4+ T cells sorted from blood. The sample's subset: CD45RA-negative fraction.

Here the CDR3 reads CASSFAGELFF. Written as DNA, the CDR3 is TGTGCCAGCAGCTTTGCCGGGGAGCTGTTTTTT. The chain has TRBV11-2 and TRBJ2-2; D unresolved. The CDR3 is 11 amino acids. Germline values: CDR1 SGHAT, CDR2 FQNNGV. The germline V and J ends were trimmed by 3 bases and 6 bases, with 2 bases remaining between them.